The following is a T cell receptor beta chain sequence with its context. The data are from a study of blood T cell repertoires in COVID-19. On the study more broadly: The study drew acute and convalescent COVID-19 samples from the United States, Italy and Spain.

In the original analysis: Amplification of reference gene primers was used by the study to estimate nucleated cell counts. The data were produced by immunoSEQ multiplex PCR, yet TCRdb's version contains in-frame clones alone and is incomplete. D and trimming come from the DNA, and the V and J calls and clone size come from that table. The sample lists roughly 150,000 clones; 76% were seen once. Sequencing used peripheral blood. This TCR derives from a woman older than 75 with acute or convalescent COVID-19.

The CDR3: CASSVGASGNNEQFF. CDR3 DNA sequence: TGTGCCAGCAGCGTAGGTGCTAGCGGAAACAATGAGCAGTTCTTC. This sequence joins TRBV9 and TRBJ2-1; 7 bases are shared with TRBD2. Trimming cost V 0 bases and J 5 bases; bases outside gene matches: 5. CDR1 and CDR2 from the germline V gene are SGDLS and YYNGEE. This CDR3 region has 15 residues.